This T cell receptor (beta chain) was retrieved from a study of regulatory and conventional T cells in RAG deficiency. As to this clone: As yet, its antigen is unknown.

The protocol was immunoSEQ multiplex PCR, while the TCRdb copy is restricted to in-frame clones and leaves out a portion. The table lists around 29,000 clones, 90% to 95% of them singletons. Blood CD4+ CD25-low CD127-high conventional T cells supplied the genomic DNA template. Study-level results: Omenn syndrome and CID/AS patients had around 100-fold fewer unique Treg TCR beta sequences, versus around 9.8-fold elsewhere.

Another study also made use of these data, one on regulatory T cells. That work adds: Amplification used 52 TRBV primers and 13 TRBJ primers.

The specimen was CD25- CD4+ T cells sorted from blood. The receptor was isolated from a human donor in good health.

The CDR3 sequence: CASSYRTSGSGELFF. The CDR3 DNA sequence: TGTGCCAGCAGTTACAGGACTAGCGGGTCCGGGGAGCTGTTTTTT. The chain uses TRBV6-5 and TRBJ2-2; TRBD2 agrees at 11 bases. Germline V gene data show CDR1 as MNHEY and CDR2 as SVGAGI. This CDR3 is 15 amino acids long. After removal of 2 bases from V and 6 bases from J, the junction contained 2 bases not matched to a gene.